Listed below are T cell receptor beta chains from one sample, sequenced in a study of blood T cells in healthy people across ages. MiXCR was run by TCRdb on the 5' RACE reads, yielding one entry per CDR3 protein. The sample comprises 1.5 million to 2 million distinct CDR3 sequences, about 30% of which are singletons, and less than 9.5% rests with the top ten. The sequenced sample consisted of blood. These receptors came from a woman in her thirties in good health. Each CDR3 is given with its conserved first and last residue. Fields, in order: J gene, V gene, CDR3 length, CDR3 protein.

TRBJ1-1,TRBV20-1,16,CSAADAGTGLNTEAFF
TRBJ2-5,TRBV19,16,CASSRKLAALQETQYF
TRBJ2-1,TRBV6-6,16,CASSSTTGLTYNEQFF
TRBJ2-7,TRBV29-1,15,CSVEEGITGGYEQYF
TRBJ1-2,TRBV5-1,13,CASSVLGDYGYTF
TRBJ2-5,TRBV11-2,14,CASSLRSSPKTQYF
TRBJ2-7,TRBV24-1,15,CATSDSGTGTYEQYF
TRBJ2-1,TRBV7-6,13,CASSTSLGNEQFF
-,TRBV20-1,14,CSATGTDLYNEQYF
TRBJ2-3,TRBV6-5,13,CASSPLKGDTQYF
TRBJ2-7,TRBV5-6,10,CASILYEQYF
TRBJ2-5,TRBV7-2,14,CASSFAGRAETQYF
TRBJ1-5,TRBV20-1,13,CSAKPDPGQPQHF
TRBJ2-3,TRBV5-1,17,CASSSGQTGGDTDTQYF
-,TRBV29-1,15,CSVALRLAGSNEQYF
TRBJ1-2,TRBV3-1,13,CASRPGTAGGYTF
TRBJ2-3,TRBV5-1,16,CASSLAWTSAGDTQYF
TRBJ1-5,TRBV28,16,CASSAYRTGGGSPQHF
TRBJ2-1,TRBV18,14,CASSPPGPRDEQFF
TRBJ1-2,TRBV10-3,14,CAIRESRGEEDYTF
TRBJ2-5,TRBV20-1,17,CSARDPRATAPRETQYF
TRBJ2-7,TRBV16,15,CASSLRGQGPYEQYF
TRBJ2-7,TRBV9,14,CASSVGGGGGEQYF
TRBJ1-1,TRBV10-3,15,CAIAVGTRQNTEAFF
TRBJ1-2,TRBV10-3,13,CAISDDRGNGYTF
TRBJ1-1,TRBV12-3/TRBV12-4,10,CASSQGRAFF
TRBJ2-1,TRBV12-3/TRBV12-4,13,CASNPGGAVEQFF
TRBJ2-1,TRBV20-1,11,CSASTNNEQFF
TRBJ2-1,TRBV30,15,CAWSGDSASYNEQFF
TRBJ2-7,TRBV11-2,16,CASSQRGTGDPYEQYF
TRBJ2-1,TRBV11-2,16,CASSPGTSGRINEQFF
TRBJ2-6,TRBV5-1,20,CASSLVLLYGTASGANVLTF
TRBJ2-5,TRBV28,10,CAAGLETQYF
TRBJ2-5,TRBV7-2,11,CASSFLRTQYF
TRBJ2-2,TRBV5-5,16,CASSHQRGGSSGELFF
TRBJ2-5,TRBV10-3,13,CAISEPPQETQYF
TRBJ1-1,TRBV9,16,CASSVVEGAGNTEAFF
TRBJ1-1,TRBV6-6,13,CASREGTGTEAFF
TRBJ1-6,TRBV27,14,CASRGNSYNSPLHF
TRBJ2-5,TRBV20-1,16,CNARDMASSWQETQYF
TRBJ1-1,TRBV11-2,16,CASSPLGTNPDTEAFF
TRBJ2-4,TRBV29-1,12,CSVEVRPVGQYF
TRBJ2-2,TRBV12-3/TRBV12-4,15,CASSPPGLDPGELFF
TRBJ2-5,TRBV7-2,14,CASSSIRAAETQYF
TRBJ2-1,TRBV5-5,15,CASSSRGNSYNEQFF
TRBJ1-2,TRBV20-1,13,CSAITGRYYGYTF
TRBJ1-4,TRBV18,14,CASSPDRAEQLLFF
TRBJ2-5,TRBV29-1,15,CSVDRTSGSVETQYF